These 15 T cell receptor beta chains were all obtained from the same sample, sequenced in a study of T-cell reconstitution after alpha-beta-depleted transplantation in children. The TCRbeta library was prepared with unique molecular identifiers. A single record per CDR3 protein comes from TCRdb applying MiXCR to the PCR reads. In the table there are hundreds of thousands of distinct CDR3 sequences, over 15% of which are singletons. The input for sequencing was PBMCs from the stem cell graft donor, taken from the stem cell graft. The receptor source for this set is a human donor who donated a stem cell graft to a child with acute myeloid leukemia.

The genes are TRBV6-1 and TRBJ2-3, with D perhaps matching TRBD2 (5 bases). This CDR3 has 14 amino acids. V lost 7 bases and J 0 bases, leaving 11 bases between the germline ends. Germline loops: CDR1 MNHNS, CDR2 SASEGT. The CDR3 spells CASKAGLSTDTQYF. In DNA, the CDR3 is TGTGCCAGCAAGGCGGGCTTAAGCACAGATACGCAGTATTTT.

The chain is built from TRBV12-3 or TRBV12-4 and TRBJ2-5, with a tentative D call TRBD2 (7 bases). The CDR3 runs to 14 residues. V lost 5 bases to trimming and J lost 5 bases, with 15 bases between them. The CDR3 nucleotides read TGTGCCAGCAGTCAAGGGGGGGGTTCGGAGACCCAGTACTTC. Translated, it gives CASSQGGGSETQYF.

Notes on this clonotype: A much bigger clone sits one base away, suggesting this may be a read error. J is TRBJ2-3 and V is TRBV7-2; tentatively, D is TRBD1 (6 bases). CDR3 length: 14 residues. V was shortened by 4 bases and J by 1 base, with 9 bases between the two germline ends. CDR1 is SGHTA, CDR2 FQGNSA, per germline. The CDR3: CASSWDTRTDTQYF. CDR3 DNA sequence: TGTGCCAGCAGCTGGGACACCCGCACAGATACGCAGTATTTT.

This clonotype was picked up many times. The chain links TRBV20-1 to TRBJ2-3; D might be TRBD1 or TRBD2, each matching 5 bases. The CDR3 consists of 15 residues. The germline V gene has CDR1 DFQATT and CDR2 SNEGSKA (reference sequence). V dropped 1 base and J dropped 0 bases, with 11 bases sitting between them. For the CDR3, the DNA is TGCAGTGCTAGAGGGGGGAGATTCAGCACAGATACGCAGTATTTT. Protein product: CSARGGRFSTDTQYF.

The DNA for the CDR3 is TGTGCCAGCAGTGGCGACAAACAGGGGGCGCGGTATGTGAACACTGAAGCTTTCTTT. Translated: CASSGDKQGARYVNTEAFF. J is TRBJ1-1 and V is TRBV12-3 or TRBV12-4; 9 nucleotides align to TRBD1. The junction had 16 bases not matched to a gene; V was cut back by 5 bases and J by 0 bases. The CDR3 is made up of 19 amino acids.

This clonotype was counted ten times or more. The chain employs TRBV12-3 or TRBV12-4 and TRBJ2-5; 9 bases line up with TRBD2. Losses at the gene ends were 2 bases for V and 2 bases for J; bases not matched to a gene: 3. The CDR3 runs to 15 residues. Here the CDR3 DNA reads TGTGCCAGCAGTTTAAGCCTAGCGGGGCAAGAGACCCAGTACTTC. Protein product: CASSLSLAGQETQYF.

In this sample, this clonotype turned up a few times. The gene calls are TRBV20-1 and TRBJ2-3; 10 bases agree with TRBD2. CDR1 DFQATT and CDR2 SNEGSKA come from the germline V gene (reference sequence). This CDR3 region has 18 residues. The CDR3 reads CSAPGRIAGGPSTDTQYF. CDR3 coding DNA: TGCAGCGCGCCGGGAAGGATAGCGGGGGGCCCTAGCACAGATACGCAGTATTTT.

This clonotype was seen ten or more times. The CDR3 sequence: CSARDSTGAQPQHF. CDR3 DNA: TGCAGTGCTAGAGATAGTACAGGGGCTCAGCCCCAGCATTTT. The chain employs TRBV20-1 and TRBJ1-5, with TRBD1 matching over 7 bases. CDR3 length: 14 residues. The V gene's germline CDR1 is DFQATT and CDR2 SNEGSKA (reference sequence). J gave up 6 bases and V 0 bases, and 5 bases lay outside the gene matches.

This clonotype has at least ten counts. The J gene is TRBJ2-1, the V gene TRBV5-5; tentatively, D is TRBD1 (6 bases). The CDR3 covers 13 residues. V was cut by 4 bases and J by 9 bases, with 14 bases left in between. Per the germline V gene, CDR1 is SGHKS and CDR2 is YYEKEE (reference sequence). The CDR3 sequence: CASSVQGLGEQFF. The CDR3 region has the DNA TGTGCCAGCAGCGTACAGGGATTGGGTGAGCAGTTCTTC.

This clonotype was recorded at least ten times. The chain is built from TRBV29-1 and TRBJ1-1; D is undetermined. CDR1 and CDR2 from the germline V gene are SQVTM and ANQGSEA. The CDR3 loop spans 12 amino acids. The germline V and J ends were trimmed by 1 base and 7 bases, with 10 bases remaining between them. In DNA form, the CDR3 reads TGCAGCGTTGAAGTTCGGGATCTTGAAGCTTTCTTT. Protein product: CSVEVRDLEAFF.

In its sample, this clonotype was seen many times. The J gene is TRBJ2-3, the V gene TRBV20-1; no clear D gene. The V end was cut by 3 bases, the J end by 2 bases, with 6 bases between. From germline, CDR1 is DFQATT and CDR2 SNEGSKA (reference sequence). The CDR3 has 12 residues. CDR3: CSASDNTDTQYF. In nucleotides, the CDR3 is TGCAGTGCTAGTGATAACACAGATACGCAGTATTTT.

There are many counts of this clonotype. The chain is built from TRBV7-2 and TRBJ2-3; tentatively, D is TRBD2 (5 bases). Germline V gene lookup returns CDR1 SGHTA and CDR2 FQGNSA. The CDR3 runs 16 residues. V was clipped by 1 base and J by 0 bases, with 11 bases between them. The CDR3 nucleotides read TGTGCCAGCAGCTTAGGAGGAGGACGAAGCACAGATACGCAGTATTTT. Amino acid sequence: CASSLGGGRSTDTQYF.

The table lists this clonotype with a few counts. The J gene is TRBJ2-1, the V gene TRBV5-1; tentatively, D is TRBD1 (6 bases). From germline, CDR1 is SGHRS and CDR2 YFSETQ. The V gene lost 1 base and the J gene lost 5 bases, with 16 bases spanning the gap. This CDR3 is built from 16 residues. In nucleotides, the CDR3 is TGCGCCAGCAGCTTGTGGGCAGGGGCGAGGGACAATGAGCAGTTCTTC. Protein product: CASSLWAGARDNEQFF.

V and J are TRBV10-3 and TRBJ2-5, with D perhaps TRBD1 (5 bases). V lost 3 bases and J 5 bases, leaving 10 bases between the germline ends. The length of the CDR3 is 13 residues. Germline V lookup: CDR1 ENHRY, CDR2 SYGVKD. The CDR3 nucleotides read TGTGCCATCAGTGAACAGGCCGGGGAGACCCAGTACTTC. This sequence encodes CAISEQAGETQYF.

This clonotype was counted many times. The rearrangement uses TRBV5-6 and TRBJ1-1, with a weak D call TRBD1 (5 bases). V lost 4 bases and J 0 bases, leaving 13 bases between the germline ends. This CDR3 is built from 15 residues. CDR1 and CDR2 from the germline V gene are SGHDT and YYEEEE. CDR3 coding DNA: TGTGCCAGCAGCCCTCCCCAGGGTCTGAACACTGAAGCTTTCTTT. Amino acid sequence: CASSPPQGLNTEAFF.